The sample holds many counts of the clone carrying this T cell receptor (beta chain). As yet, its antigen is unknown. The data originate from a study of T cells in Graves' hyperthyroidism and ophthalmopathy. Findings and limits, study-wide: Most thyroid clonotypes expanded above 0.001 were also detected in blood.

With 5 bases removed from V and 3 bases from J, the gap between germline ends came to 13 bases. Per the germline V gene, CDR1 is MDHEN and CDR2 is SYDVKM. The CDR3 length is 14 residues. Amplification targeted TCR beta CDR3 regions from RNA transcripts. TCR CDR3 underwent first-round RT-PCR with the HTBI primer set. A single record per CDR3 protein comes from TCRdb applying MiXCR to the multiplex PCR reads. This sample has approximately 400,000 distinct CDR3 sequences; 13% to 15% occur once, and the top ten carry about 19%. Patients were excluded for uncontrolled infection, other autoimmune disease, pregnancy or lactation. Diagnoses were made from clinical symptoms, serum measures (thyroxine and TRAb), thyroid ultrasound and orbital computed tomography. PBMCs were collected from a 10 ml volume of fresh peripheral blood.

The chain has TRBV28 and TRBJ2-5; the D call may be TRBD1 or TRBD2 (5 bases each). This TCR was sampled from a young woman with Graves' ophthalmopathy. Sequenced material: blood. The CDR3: CASSAYGTEETQYF. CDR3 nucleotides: TGTGCCAGCAGTGCTTACGGGACGGAAGAGACCCAGTACTTC.